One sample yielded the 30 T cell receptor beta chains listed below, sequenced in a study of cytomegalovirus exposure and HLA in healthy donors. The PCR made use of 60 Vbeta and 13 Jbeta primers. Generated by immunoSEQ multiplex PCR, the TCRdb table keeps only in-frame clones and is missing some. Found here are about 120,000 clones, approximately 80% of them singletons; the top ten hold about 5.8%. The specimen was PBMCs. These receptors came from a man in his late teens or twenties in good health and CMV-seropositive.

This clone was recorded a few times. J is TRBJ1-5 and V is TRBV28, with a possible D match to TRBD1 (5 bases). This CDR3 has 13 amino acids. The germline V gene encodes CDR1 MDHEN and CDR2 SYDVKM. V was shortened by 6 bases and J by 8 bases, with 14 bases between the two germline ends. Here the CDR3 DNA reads TGTGCCAGCAGGACCAGGACGGGGGAGCCCCAGCATTTT. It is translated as CASRTRTGEPQHF.

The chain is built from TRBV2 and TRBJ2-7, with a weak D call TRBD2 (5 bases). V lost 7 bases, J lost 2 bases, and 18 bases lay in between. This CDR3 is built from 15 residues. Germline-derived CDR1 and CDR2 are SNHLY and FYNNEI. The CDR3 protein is CASTGGPVGTYEQYF. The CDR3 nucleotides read TGTGCCAGCACTGGCGGCCCCGTCGGGACCTACGAGCAGTACTTC.

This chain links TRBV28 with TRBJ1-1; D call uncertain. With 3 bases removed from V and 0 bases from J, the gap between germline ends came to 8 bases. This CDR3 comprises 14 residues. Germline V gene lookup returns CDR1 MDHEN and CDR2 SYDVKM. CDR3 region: CASSFMELNTEAFF. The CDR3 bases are TGTGCCAGCAGTTTTATGGAGCTGAACACTGAAGCTTTCTTT.

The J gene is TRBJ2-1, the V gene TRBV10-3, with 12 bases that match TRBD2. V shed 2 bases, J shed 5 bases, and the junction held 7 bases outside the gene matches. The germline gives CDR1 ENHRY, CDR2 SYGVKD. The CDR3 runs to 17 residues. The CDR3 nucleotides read TGTGCCATCAGTGAGAAAGCTAGCGGGAGGGGAGACAATGAGCAGTTCTTC. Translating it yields CAISEKASGRGDNEQFF.

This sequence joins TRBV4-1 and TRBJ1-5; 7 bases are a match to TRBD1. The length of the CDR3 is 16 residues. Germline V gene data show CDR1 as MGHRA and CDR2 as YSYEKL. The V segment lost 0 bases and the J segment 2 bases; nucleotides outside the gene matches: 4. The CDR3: CASSQETGERNQPQHF. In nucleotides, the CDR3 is TGCGCCAGCAGCCAAGAAACAGGGGAGCGCAATCAGCCCCAGCATTTT.

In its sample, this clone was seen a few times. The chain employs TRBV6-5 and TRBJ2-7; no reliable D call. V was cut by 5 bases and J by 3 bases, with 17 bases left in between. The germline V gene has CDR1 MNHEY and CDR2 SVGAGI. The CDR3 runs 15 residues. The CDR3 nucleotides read TGTGCCAGCAGTGCCCGCGGCTCCCCCGACTACGAGCAGTACTTC. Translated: CASSARGSPDYEQYF.

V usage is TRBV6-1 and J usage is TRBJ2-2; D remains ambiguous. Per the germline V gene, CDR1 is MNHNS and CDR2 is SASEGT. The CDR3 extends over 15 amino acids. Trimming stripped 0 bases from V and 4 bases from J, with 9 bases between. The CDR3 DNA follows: TGTGCCAGCAGTGAAGCTAGGCGGCCCACCGGGGAGCTGTTTTTT. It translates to CASSEARRPTGELFF.

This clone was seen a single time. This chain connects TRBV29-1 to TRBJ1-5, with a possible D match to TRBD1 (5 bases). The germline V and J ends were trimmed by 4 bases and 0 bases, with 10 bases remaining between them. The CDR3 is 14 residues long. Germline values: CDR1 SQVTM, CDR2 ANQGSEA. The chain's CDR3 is CSVVVQDSNQPQHF. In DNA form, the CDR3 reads TGCAGCGTTGTAGTACAGGATAGCAATCAGCCCCAGCATTTT.

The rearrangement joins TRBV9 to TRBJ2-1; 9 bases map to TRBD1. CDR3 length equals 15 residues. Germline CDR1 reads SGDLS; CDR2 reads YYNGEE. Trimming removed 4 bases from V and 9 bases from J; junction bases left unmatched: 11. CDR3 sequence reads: CASSPQDRGWSEQFF. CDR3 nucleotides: TGTGCCAGCAGCCCGCAGGACAGGGGATGGAGTGAGCAGTTCTTC.

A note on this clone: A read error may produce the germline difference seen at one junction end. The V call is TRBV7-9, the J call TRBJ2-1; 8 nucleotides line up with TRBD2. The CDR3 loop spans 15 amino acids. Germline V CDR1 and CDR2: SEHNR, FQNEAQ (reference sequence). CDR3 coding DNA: TGTGCCAGCAGCTTCCCAGCGGGAGTTTTAAATGGGCAGTTCTTC. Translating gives CASSFPAGVLNGQFF.

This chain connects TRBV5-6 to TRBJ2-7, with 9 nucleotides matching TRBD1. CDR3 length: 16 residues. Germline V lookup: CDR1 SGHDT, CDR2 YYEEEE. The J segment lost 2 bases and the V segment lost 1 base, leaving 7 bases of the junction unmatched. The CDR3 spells CASSLFGTGWTYEQYF. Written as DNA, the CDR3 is TGTGCCAGCAGCTTGTTCGGGACAGGGTGGACCTACGAGCAGTACTTC.

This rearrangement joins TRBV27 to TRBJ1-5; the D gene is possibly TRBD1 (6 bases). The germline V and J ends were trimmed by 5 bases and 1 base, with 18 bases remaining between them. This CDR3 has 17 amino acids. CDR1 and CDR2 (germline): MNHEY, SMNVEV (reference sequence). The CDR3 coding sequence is TGTGCCAGCAGTGACGAAGACAGGCGCAGGAGCAATCAGCCCCAGCATTTT. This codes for CASSDEDRRRSNQPQHF.

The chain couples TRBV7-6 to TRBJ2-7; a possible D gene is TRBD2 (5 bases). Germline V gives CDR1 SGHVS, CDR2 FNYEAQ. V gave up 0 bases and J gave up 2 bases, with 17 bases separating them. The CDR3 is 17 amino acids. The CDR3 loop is CASSLAWGEKTPYEQYF. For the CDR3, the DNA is TGTGCCAGCAGCTTAGCGTGGGGAGAAAAGACCCCCTACGAGCAGTACTTC.

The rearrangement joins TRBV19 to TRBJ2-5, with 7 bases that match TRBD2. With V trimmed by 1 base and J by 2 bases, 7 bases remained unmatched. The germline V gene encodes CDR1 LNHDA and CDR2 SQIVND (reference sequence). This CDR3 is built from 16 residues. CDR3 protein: CASSIARGREQETQYF. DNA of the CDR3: TGTGCCAGTAGTATAGCGAGAGGGAGGGAGCAAGAGACCCAGTACTTC.

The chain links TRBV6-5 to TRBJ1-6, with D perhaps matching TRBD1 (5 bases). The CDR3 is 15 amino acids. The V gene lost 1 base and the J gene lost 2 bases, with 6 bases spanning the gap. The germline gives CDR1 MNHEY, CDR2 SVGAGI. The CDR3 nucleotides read TGTGCCAGCAGTTACTGGGGGGCCTATAATTCACCCCTCCACTTT. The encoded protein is CASSYWGAYNSPLHF.

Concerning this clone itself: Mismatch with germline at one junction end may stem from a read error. CDR3 residues: CSSSLTHYEQYF. CDR3 DNA: TGTTCCAGCAGCTTAACTCACTACGAGCAGTACTTC. The rearrangement joins TRBV7-9 to TRBJ2-7; D remains unclear. The length of the CDR3 is 12 residues. Germline V gives CDR1 SEHNR, CDR2 FQNEAQ (reference sequence).

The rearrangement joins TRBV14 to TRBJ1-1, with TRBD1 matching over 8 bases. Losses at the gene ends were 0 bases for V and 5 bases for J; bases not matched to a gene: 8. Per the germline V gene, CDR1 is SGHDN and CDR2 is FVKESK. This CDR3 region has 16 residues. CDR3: CASSQDGGRGQTEAFF. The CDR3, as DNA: TGTGCCAGCAGCCAAGATGGCGGCAGGGGGCAGACTGAAGCTTTCTTT.

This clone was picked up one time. The CDR3 nucleotides are TGCAGCGTTGACAGGGAGGGAGAACCCGGGGAGCTGTTTTTT. Translation gives CSVDREGEPGELFF. The chain carries TRBV29-1 and TRBJ2-2; 7 bases are a match to TRBD2. The CDR3 runs 14 residues. Germline trimming cut 3 bases from V and 6 bases from J; bases unmatched to any gene: 7. The germline gives CDR1 SQVTM, CDR2 ANQGSEA.

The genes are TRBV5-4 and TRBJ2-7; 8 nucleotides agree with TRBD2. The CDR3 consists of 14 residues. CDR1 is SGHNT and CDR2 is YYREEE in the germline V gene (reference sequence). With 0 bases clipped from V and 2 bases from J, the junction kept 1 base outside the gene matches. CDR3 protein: CASSLAGGPYEQYF. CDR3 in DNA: TGTGCCAGCAGCTTGGCGGGAGGGCCCTACGAGCAGTACTTC. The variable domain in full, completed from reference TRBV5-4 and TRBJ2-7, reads ETGVTQSPTHLIKTRGQQVTLRCSSQSGHNTVSWYQQALGQGPQFIFQYYREEENGRGNFPPRFSGLQFPNYSSELNVNALELDDSALYLCASSLAGGPYEQYFGPGTRLTVT.

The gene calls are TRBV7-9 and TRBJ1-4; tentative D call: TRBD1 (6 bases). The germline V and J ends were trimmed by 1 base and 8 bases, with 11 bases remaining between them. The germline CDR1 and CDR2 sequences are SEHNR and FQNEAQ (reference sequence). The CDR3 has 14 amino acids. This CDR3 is CASSLVGAWEKLFF. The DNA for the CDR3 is TGTGCCAGCAGCTTAGTGGGGGCTTGGGAAAAACTGTTTTTT.

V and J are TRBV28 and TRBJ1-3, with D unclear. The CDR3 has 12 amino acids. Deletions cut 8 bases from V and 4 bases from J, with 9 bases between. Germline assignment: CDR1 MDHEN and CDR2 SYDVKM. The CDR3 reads CASQIQGNTIYF. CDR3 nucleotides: TGTGCCAGCCAAATTCAAGGAAACACCATATATTTT.

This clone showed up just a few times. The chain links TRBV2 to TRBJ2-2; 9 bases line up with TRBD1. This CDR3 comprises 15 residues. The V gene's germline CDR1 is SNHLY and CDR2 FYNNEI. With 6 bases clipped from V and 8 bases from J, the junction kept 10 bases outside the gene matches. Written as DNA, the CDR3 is TGTGCCAGCAGCGGGACAGGGTATGACGAGGGGGAGCTGTTTTTT. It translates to CASSGTGYDEGELFF.

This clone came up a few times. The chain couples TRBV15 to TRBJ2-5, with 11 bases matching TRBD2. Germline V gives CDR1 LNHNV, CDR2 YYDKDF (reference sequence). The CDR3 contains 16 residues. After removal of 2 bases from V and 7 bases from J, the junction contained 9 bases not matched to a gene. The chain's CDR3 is CATSRNSGGAQGTQYF. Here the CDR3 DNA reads TGTGCCACCAGCAGAAATAGCGGGGGGGCCCAGGGGACCCAGTACTTC.

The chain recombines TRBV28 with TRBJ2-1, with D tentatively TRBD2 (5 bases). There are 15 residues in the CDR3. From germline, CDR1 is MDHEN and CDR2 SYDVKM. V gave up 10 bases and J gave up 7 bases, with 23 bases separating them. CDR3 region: CATIEEDLGNNEQFF. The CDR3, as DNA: TGTGCCACTATAGAGGAGGACTTAGGGAATAATGAGCAGTTCTTC.

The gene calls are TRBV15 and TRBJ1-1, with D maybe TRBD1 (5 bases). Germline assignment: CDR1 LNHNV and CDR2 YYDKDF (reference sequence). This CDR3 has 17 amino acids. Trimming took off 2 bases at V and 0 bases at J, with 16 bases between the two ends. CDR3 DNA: TGTGCCACCAGCAGACCCCCTTCGACAGAGTTGAACACTGAAGCTTTCTTT. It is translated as CATSRPPSTELNTEAFF.

CDR3 DNA sequence: TGCGCCAGCAGCCAAGAGACGGACAGGGGGCTTGAGCAGTACTTC. It is translated as CASSQETDRGLEQYF. V and J are TRBV4-1 and TRBJ2-7; 11 bases fit TRBD1. This CDR3 region has 15 residues. V lost 0 bases, J lost 7 bases, and 5 bases stayed unmatched. CDR1 and CDR2 from the germline V gene are MGHRA and YSYEKL.

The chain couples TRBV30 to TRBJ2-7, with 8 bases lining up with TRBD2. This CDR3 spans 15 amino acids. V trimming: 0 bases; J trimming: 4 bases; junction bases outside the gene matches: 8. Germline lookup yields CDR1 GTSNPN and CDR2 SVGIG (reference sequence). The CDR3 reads CAWSVGTRTPYEQYF. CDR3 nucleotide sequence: TGTGCCTGGAGTGTAGGGACTAGAACCCCTTACGAGCAGTACTTC.

CDR3: CASSLRIPGLGTDTQYF. Written as DNA, the CDR3 is TGTGCCAGCAGCTTACGAATTCCGGGACTAGGCACAGATACGCAGTATTTT. The rearrangement joins TRBV7-2 to TRBJ2-3, with 8 bases aligning to TRBD2. The germline gives CDR1 SGHTA, CDR2 FQGNSA. Trimming removed 2 bases from V and 1 base from J; junction bases left unmatched: 8. The CDR3 loop spans 17 amino acids.

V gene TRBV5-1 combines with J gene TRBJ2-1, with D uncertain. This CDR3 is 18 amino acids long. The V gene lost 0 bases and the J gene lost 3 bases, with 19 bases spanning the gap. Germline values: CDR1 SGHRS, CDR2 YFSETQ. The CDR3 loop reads CASSLATSPLRIYNEQFF. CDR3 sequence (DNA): TGCGCCAGCAGCTTGGCCACGAGCCCGCTACGAATCTACAATGAGCAGTTCTTC. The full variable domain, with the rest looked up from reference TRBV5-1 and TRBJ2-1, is KAGVTQTPRYLIKTRGQQVTLSCSPISGHRSVSWYQQTPGQGLQFLFEYFSETQRNKGNFPGRFSGRQFSNSRSEMNVSTLELGDSALYLCASSLATSPLRIYNEQFFGPGTRLTVL.

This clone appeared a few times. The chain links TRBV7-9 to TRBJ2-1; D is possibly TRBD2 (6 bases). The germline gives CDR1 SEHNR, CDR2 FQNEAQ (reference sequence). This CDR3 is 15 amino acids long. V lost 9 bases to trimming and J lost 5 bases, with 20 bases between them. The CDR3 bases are TGTGCCAGTCGCAGAGCGGGTGAGGCCAACAATGAGCAGTTCTTC. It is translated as CASRRAGEANNEQFF.